This TCR beta chain was sequenced for a study of T cells in Graves' hyperthyroidism and ophthalmopathy. The wider study: Peripheral blood was drawn at first diagnosis, prior to all treatment. Findings of the study overall: Separating ophthalmopathy from stable hyperthyroidism was achieved by a 13 V-J model. Most thyroid clonotypes with frequency above 0.001 were detected in blood.

This clonotype was seen ten or more times. The target antigen is unknown. Uncontrolled infection, other autoimmune disease, pregnancy or lactation led to exclusion. Amplified TCR beta CDR3 regions came from RNA transcripts. HTBI primers were employed in a first-round RT-PCR of the TCR CDR3. In TCRdb, the multiplex PCR reads were re-called with MiXCR into one record per CDR3 protein. The sample includes about 350,000 distinct CDR3 sequences, 19% of them seen just once. The ends were cut back, 2 bases at V and 2 bases at J, with 4 bases in the middle. Per germline, CDR1 MNHNS and CDR2 SASEGT. The CDR3 is 13 amino acids.

The receptor was derived from a woman between 18 and 29 years old with Graves' hyperthyroidism. The rearrangement uses TRBV6-1 and TRBJ1-5; D is ambiguous. The sequenced material came from blood. The CDR3 bases are TGTGCCAGCAGTGAAAGTGGCAATCAGCCCCAGCATTTT. It is translated as CASSESGNQPQHF.